The 24 T cell receptor beta chains reported below all come from one sample, sequenced in a study of shared clonotypes between healthy human individuals. Clones were read by immunoSEQ multiplex PCR, and TCRdb kept only the in-frame ones, dropping some. The sample contains 850,000 to 1,100,000 clones, 60% to 85% of which appear only once. Specimen: memory CD4+ T cells from PBMCs. Subset noted: CD45RA-negative fraction. The receptors come from a young man in good health. Some clones in this sample may be carry-over from other donors' samples.

The chain couples TRBV10-3 to TRBJ2-3; 7 bases fit TRBD1. Germline V gene lookup returns CDR1 ENHRY and CDR2 SYGVKD. The CDR3 is 14 residues long. Trimming at V came to 6 bases and at J to 6 bases, leaving 9 bases not matched to a gene. The CDR3 spells CAIRAGVRGDTQYF. The CDR3 nucleotides are TGTGCCATCAGGGCTGGGGTCAGGGGGGATACGCAGTATTTT.

The chain joins TRBV18 to TRBJ2-2, with 7 positions matching TRBD2. With V trimmed by 2 bases and J by 6 bases, 12 bases remained unmatched. The length of the CDR3 is 17 residues. CDR1 is KGHSH and CDR2 is LQKENI in the germline V gene. CDR3 coding DNA: TGTGCCAGCTCACCAGGAACGTTGGGGGGGTCGGCCGGGGAGCTGTTTTTT. Translating it yields CASSPGTLGGSAGELFF. The complete variable domain, with remaining parts taken from reference TRBV18 and TRBJ2-2, reads NAGVMQNPRHLVRRRGQEARLRCSPMKGHSHVYWYRQLPEEGLKFMVYLQKENIIDESGMPKERFSAEFPKEGPSILRIQQVVRGDSAAYFCASSPGTLGGSAGELFFGEGSRLTVL.

This clone has a handful of counts. The chain joins TRBV5-1 to TRBJ1-1; tentative D call: TRBD1 (6 bases). The CDR3 is 14 residues long. Trimming pared 4 bases from V and 4 bases from J, leaving 14 bases between. CDR1 is SGHRS and CDR2 is YFSETQ in the germline V gene. Here the CDR3 DNA reads TGCGCCAGCAGCCCCCAGGGGCCCGGCACTGAAGCTTTCTTT. Residues: CASSPQGPGTEAFF.

The gene calls are TRBV6-6 and TRBJ2-1; 7 nucleotides agree with TRBD1. The V segment lost 4 bases and the J segment 12 bases; nucleotides outside the gene matches: 9. Germline loops: CDR1 MNHNY, CDR2 SVGAGI (reference sequence). This CDR3 is 13 amino acids long. CDR3 sequence reads: CASSFPGQVGQFF. The DNA of the CDR3 is TGTGCCAGCAGTTTTCCCGGACAGGTCGGGCAGTTCTTC.

This clone was seen a handful of times. The V gene is TRBV9, the J gene TRBJ2-1; D might be TRBD1 (5 bases). This CDR3 has 14 residues. V was clipped by 3 bases and J by 9 bases, with 16 bases between them. The germline CDR1 and CDR2 sequences are SGDLS and YYNGEE. The CDR3 is CASSEGSRGSEQFF. The CDR3 nucleotides are TGTGCCAGCAGCGAAGGGTCTAGGGGAAGTGAGCAGTTCTTC.

This clone has a single count. The chain employs TRBV11-1 and TRBJ1-2; D call uncertain. Trimming took 4 bases from V and 4 from J, leaving 13 bases between them. Germline CDR1 SGHAT, CDR2 FQDESV (reference sequence). The CDR3 has 14 amino acids. As DNA, the CDR3 is TGTGCCAGCAGCTATAGCCCGGGCGGCTATGGCTACACCTTC. Its translation is CASSYSPGGYGYTF.

This clone occurred once. This sequence joins TRBV2 and TRBJ1-1; D is undetermined. Germline loops: CDR1 SNHLY, CDR2 FYNNEI. The CDR3 contains 13 residues. Trimming cost V 7 bases and J 1 base, with 10 bases left between them. The CDR3 loop is CASTADTNTEAFF. The CDR3, as DNA: TGTGCCAGCACGGCTGATACGAACACTGAAGCTTTCTTT.

This sequence joins TRBV11-2 and TRBJ2-7, with 11 nucleotides matching TRBD2. Losses at the gene ends were 3 bases for V and 7 bases for J; bases not matched to a gene: 5. CDR1 and CDR2 from the germline V gene are SGHAT and FQNNGV. The CDR3 extends over 14 amino acids. As DNA, the CDR3 is TGTGCCAGCAGCTTTAGCGGGAGGGATGGGGAGCAGTACTTC. This translates into CASSFSGRDGEQYF.

This clone came up once. This chain connects TRBV4-1 to TRBJ1-4, with TRBD1 as a possible D gene (6 bases). The CDR3 has 16 residues. Trimming pared 6 bases from V and 7 bases from J, leaving 21 bases between. Per the germline V gene, CDR1 is MGHRA and CDR2 is YSYEKL. The CDR3 reads CASSPHREKGGEKLFF. CDR3 coding DNA: TGCGCCAGCAGTCCTCACAGGGAGAAGGGAGGTGAAAAACTGTTTTTT.

In regard to this clone: The sample contains more than one DNA sequence encoding this CDR3. The CDR3 sequence: CASSESGGRETQYF. The CDR3 coding sequence is TGTGCCAGCAGTGAATCAGGGGGCCGAGAGACCCAGTACTTC. J is TRBJ2-5 and V is TRBV6-1; 8 bases line up with TRBD1. Germline loops: CDR1 MNHNS, CDR2 SASEGT. The junction had 3 bases not matched to a gene; V was cut back by 2 bases and J by 4 bases. CDR3 size: 14 residues.

This clone appeared a single time. The chain employs TRBV18 and TRBJ2-1; 8 bases agree with TRBD2. This CDR3 contains 15 residues. V dropped 2 bases and J dropped 10; count of bases not matched to a gene: 10. Germline CDR1 and CDR2: KGHSH and LQKENI. The CDR3 loop reads CASSPGPAGVREQFF. As DNA, the CDR3 is TGTGCCAGCTCACCAGGTCCAGCGGGAGTGCGGGAGCAGTTCTTC.

J is TRBJ2-5 and V is TRBV2, with 10 bases lining up with TRBD2. The V gene's germline CDR1 is SNHLY and CDR2 FYNNEI. The CDR3 loop spans 15 amino acids. The J segment lost 8 bases and the V segment lost 2 bases, leaving 8 bases of the junction unmatched. The CDR3 protein is CASSEMASGRDTQYF. The CDR3 nucleotides read TGTGCCAGCAGTGAAATGGCTAGCGGGAGAGACACCCAGTACTTC.

This clone was picked up one time. This sequence is one base from a far larger clone and is likely a read error. The chain employs TRBV29-1 and TRBJ2-3; D is tentatively TRBD1 or TRBD2 (7 bases each). CDR3 length: 14 residues. The germline gives CDR1 SQVTM, CDR2 ANQGSEA. This CDR3 is CGVAQGGNTDTQYF. The CDR3 DNA reads as TGCGGCGTTGCTCAGGGGGGGAACACAGATACGCAGTATTTT.

This chain links TRBV11-2 with TRBJ2-3; D is perhaps TRBD2 (5 bases). The length of the CDR3 is 14 residues. Trimming pared 3 bases from V and 0 bases from J, leaving 7 bases between. Germline V gene data show CDR1 as SGHAT and CDR2 as FQNNGV. CDR3 sequence reads: CASSFLASTDTQYF. CDR3 nucleotides: TGTGCCAGCAGCTTTTTAGCGAGCACAGATACGCAGTATTTT.

This clone occurred once. The gene calls are TRBV7-3 and TRBJ2-1, with D maybe TRBD2 (6 bases). The V gene's germline CDR1 is SGHTA and CDR2 FQGTGA. V was clipped by 5 bases and J by 8 bases, with 16 bases between them. CDR3 size: 14 residues. The CDR3 nucleotides are TGTGCCAGCAGCCCTGGGGCCGGGAGCGATGAGCAGTTCTTC. It specifies CASSPGAGSDEQFF.

The rearrangement uses TRBV18 and TRBJ2-1, with 7 positions matching TRBD1. This CDR3 spans 16 amino acids. Trimming took 5 bases from V and 0 from J; bases not matched to a gene: 7. Germline V CDR1 and CDR2: KGHSH, LQKENI. CDR3: CASSSRGQSSYNEQFF. DNA for the CDR3: TGTGCCAGCTCATCGAGGGGGCAGAGCTCCTACAATGAGCAGTTCTTC.

This clone came up once. CDR3 region: CASSSSTGGNQPQHF. DNA of the CDR3: TGTGCCAGCAGTAGTTCTACAGGGGGCAATCAGCCCCAGCATTTT. This sequence joins TRBV6-1 and TRBJ1-5, with 7 nucleotides matching TRBD1. CDR3 size: 15 residues. After removal of 5 bases from V and 2 bases from J, the junction contained 6 bases not matched to a gene. Looked up from germline, CDR1 is MNHNS and CDR2 is SASEGT.

The rearrangement joins TRBV10-3 to TRBJ2-5; D tentatively reads TRBD1 or TRBD2 (5 bases each). The J call is uncertain, as TRBJ2-7 better fits the DNA end. The CDR3 loop spans 14 amino acids. CDR1 and CDR2 from the germline V gene are ENHRY and SYGVKD. The CDR3 reads CASRAGDASYEQYF. DNA of the CDR3: TGTGCCAGCAGAGCCGGGGACGCCTCCTACGAGCAGTACTTC.

The J gene is TRBJ2-1, the V gene TRBV18, with D possibly matching TRBD2 (6 bases). The germline CDR1 and CDR2 sequences are KGHSH and LQKENI. The CDR3 runs to 15 residues. Trimming stripped 3 bases from V and 0 bases from J, with 9 bases between. CDR3 coding DNA: TGTGCCAGCTCACCGGGGGAGGCCTCCTACAATGAGCAGTTCTTC. This translates into CASSPGEASYNEQFF. The complete variable domain, with remaining parts taken from reference TRBV18 and TRBJ2-1, reads NAGVMQNPRHLVRRRGQEARLRCSPMKGHSHVYWYRQLPEEGLKFMVYLQKENIIDESGMPKERFSAEFPKEGPSILRIQQVVRGDSAAYFCASSPGEASYNEQFFGPGTRLTVL.

The chain joins TRBV2 to TRBJ1-1, with unresolved D. Trimming took off 6 bases at V and 0 bases at J, with 17 bases between the two ends. Germline V gene lookup returns CDR1 SNHLY and CDR2 FYNNEI. The CDR3 is 16 amino acids. The CDR3 loop is CASRAAGPAVNTEAFF. The CDR3 DNA reads as TGTGCCAGCAGGGCGGCAGGCCCGGCGGTGAACACTGAAGCTTTCTTT.

In this sample, this clone turned up a few times. The chain combines TRBV6-1 with TRBJ1-5; 8 bases agree with TRBD1. CDR3 length: 14 amino acids. Germline CDR1 is MNHNS and CDR2 is SASEGT. V lost 1 base, J lost 7 bases, and 3 bases stayed unmatched. CDR3 sequence (DNA): TGTGCCAGCAGTGAAGGGACAGGGCCCCAGCCCCAGCATTTT. This translates into CASSEGTGPQPQHF.

The genes are TRBV11-2 and TRBJ2-1; D is uncertain. The germline CDR1 and CDR2 sequences are SGHAT and FQNNGV. The CDR3 has 17 residues. V gave up 2 bases and J gave up 0 bases, with 14 bases separating them. As DNA, the CDR3 is TGTGCCAGCAGCTTAATTCTTGTGGCTAGCTCCTACAATGAGCAGTTCTTC. This gives the protein CASSLILVASSYNEQFF.

The chain has TRBV6-1 and TRBJ1-2; no definite D call. V lost 6 bases and J 5 bases, leaving 19 bases between the germline ends. This CDR3 comprises 15 residues. The germline V gene encodes CDR1 MNHNS and CDR2 SASEGT. The CDR3 here is CASREAPTDRYGYTF. The CDR3 coding sequence is TGTGCCAGCAGGGAGGCCCCGACGGACCGATATGGCTACACCTTC.

A few counts support this clone. V gene TRBV29-1 combines with J gene TRBJ1-2; 8 bases are shared with TRBD1. The CDR3 covers 13 residues. J lost 4 bases, V lost 5 bases, and 6 bases had no gene match. CDR1 is SQVTM and CDR2 is ANQGSEA in the germline V gene. The CDR3 DNA reads TGCAGCGTTACCTTAGACAGGGGCTATGGCTACACCTTC. Translation: CSVTLDRGYGYTF.